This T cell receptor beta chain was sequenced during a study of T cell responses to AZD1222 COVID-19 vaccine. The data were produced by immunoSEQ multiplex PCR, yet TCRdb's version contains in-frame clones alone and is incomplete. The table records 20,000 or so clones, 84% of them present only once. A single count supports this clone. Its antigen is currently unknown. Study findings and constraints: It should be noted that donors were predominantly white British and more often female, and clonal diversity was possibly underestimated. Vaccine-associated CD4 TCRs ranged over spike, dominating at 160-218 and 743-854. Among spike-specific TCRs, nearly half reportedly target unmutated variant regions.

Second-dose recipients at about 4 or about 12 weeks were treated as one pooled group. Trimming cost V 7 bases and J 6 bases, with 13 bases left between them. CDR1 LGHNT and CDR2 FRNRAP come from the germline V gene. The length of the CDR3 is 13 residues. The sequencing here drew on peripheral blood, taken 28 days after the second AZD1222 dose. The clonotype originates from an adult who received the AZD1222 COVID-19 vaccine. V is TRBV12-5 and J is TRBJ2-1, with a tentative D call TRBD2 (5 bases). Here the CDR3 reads CASARDYINEQFF. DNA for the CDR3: TGTGCTAGTGCCCGCGACTATATCAATGAGCAGTTCTTC.